This T cell receptor (beta chain) was identified in a study of T-cell memory formation after mild COVID-19 (dated by TCRdb to the early 2020s). Looking at the study overall: TCR sequence clusters from the two donors were largely donor specific. T-cell clones expanding and contracting after mild COVID-19 in two donors were tracked by longitudinal TCRalpha and TCRbeta repertoire sequencing. Two young, previously healthy adult volunteers made up the cohort, one male and one female. Broad study findings and their caveats: Only a couple of mild cases were covered in the study, and larger cohorts including severe cases with pre-infection samples were considered necessary. Clones that contracted from day 15 to 85 showed balanced CD4/CD8 phenotypes, whereas a second wave of clones that expanded from day 15 to 37 leaned towards CD4+. Some responding clones were detected in pre-infection memory, which suggested that pre-existing cross-reactive memory T cells had joined the SARS-CoV-2 response. Whether the second-wave clones peaking on day 37 were SARS-CoV-2 specific was not confirmed. Contracting CD4+ clones appeared mostly in the CM and EM memory subsets, whereas CD8+ clones were enriched in EMRA.

Regarding this clonotype: It has no known antigen specificity. One base away there is no much larger clone; base qualities are not given.

CDR1 and CDR2, looked up from the germline V gene, are SGHRS and YFSETQ. Its CDR3 holds 18 amino acids, cysteine through phenylalanine. CDR3 DNA is the only sequence kept; it has 54 bases, read in frame from the first base. V is pruned by 0 bases and J by 2 bases, leaving 7 bases of the junction without a gene match. Sequencing used an Illumina NovaSeq 6000. TCRalpha and TCRbeta cDNA libraries were built by 5'RACE with constant-segment primers, adding sample barcodes and unique molecular identifiers. RNA was extracted from every sample with Trizol reagent. The libraries were amplified in two PCR steps, and the second step added a second sample barcode and Illumina TruSeq adapters. The libraries were sequenced on an Illumina NovaSeq using 2 x 150 bp paired-end reads. The source study handled its data this way. Reads were demultiplexed and collapsed into UMI-guided consensus sequences with migec v1.2.7. Using mixcr v2.1.11, UMI consensuses were aligned to TRA and TRB V and J templates and then assembled into clonotypes. A clonotype was counted as expanded or contracted only when both edgeR and NoisET called the clonotype significant, with the noise models trained on biological replicates. edgeR calls used a false discovery rate-adjusted p below 0.01 and a log2 fold-change threshold of 1. As an exploratory analysis of dynamics, max-normalized trajectories of the 1000 most abundant clonotypes were examined by PCA with hierarchical clustering. Separately sequenced CD4+ and CD8+ repertoires were used to assign a CD4 or CD8 phenotype to each responding clone. The raw public data were reprocessed by TCRdb itself: fastp quality trimming at Q25, MiXCR clonotype calling, in-frame beta chains only. Under each unique CDR3 protein, matching rows form one entry showing the most common genes and DNA. TCRdb, not the original authors, processed these V and J calls. The sample table shows almost 250,000 distinct CDR3 sequences, and roughly 14% are seen once. The ten top clones hold around 2% of the sample.

Ficoll-Paque density gradient centrifugation was used to isolate PBMCs. The rearranged segments are TRBV5-1 and TRBJ2-7; TRBD2 aligns with 14 central bases. The clonotype comes from an adult woman who had mild COVID-19 (a few samples of this study predate the infection). The sample titles of this study are shuffled in the database, so cell type and time point are left out; the donor was told from shared clones. Sequences were obtained from PBMCs or a T cell subset sorted from them (not recorded which). The CDR3 amino acid sequence is: CASSLEGLAGASPYEQYF. In nucleotides, the sequence is TGCGCCAGCAGCTTGGAGGGACTAGCGGGGGCCTCTCCCTACGAGCAGTACTTC.